The clone carrying this T cell receptor (beta chain) has more than one count but fewer than ten. The antigen is not known. This entry belongs to a study of spatial heterogeneity in lung cancer. Study-level points and caveats: Counts that tracked tumor mutation counts were those of expanded intratumoral alpha and beta TCRs.

Described time point: sample taken at primary tumor resection. MiXCR was run by TCRdb on the 5' RACE reads, yielding one entry per CDR3 protein. The data show about 3,200 distinct CDR3 sequences, 16% seen once. Material: lung tumor tissue, obtained at surgery. The sequence derives from a male donor with early-stage non-small cell lung cancer.

The DNA for the CDR3 is TGTGCCAGCTCACCACCCGGGCCCAACTACGAGCAGTACTTC. This sequence encodes CASSPPGPNYEQYF. The chain combines TRBV18 with TRBJ2-7; no definite D call. Germline CDR1 is KGHSH and CDR2 is LQKENI. Trimming removed 0 bases at V and 3 bases at J, with 9 bases between. The CDR3 has 14 residues.